The text below deals with one T cell receptor (beta chain). The antigen remains unidentified. The record originates from a study of persistence of HIV-infected CD4 T cells. Overall study context: Suppressive ART had lasted a median of roughly 8 years. Study observations and caveats: Antigen-responding cells were enriched for degenerate expanded CDR3beta sequences.

This nonspecific control used anti-CD3/anti-CD28 bead stimulation of CD4+ T cells. Sorting selected CD4+ T cells upregulating both CD40 ligand and CD69. A roughly 20-hour stimulation of CD8-depleted PBMCs used anti-CD28/CD49d costimulation, CD40-blocking antibody and enfuvirtide. The immunoSEQ assay was version 4, run in survey mode. This table comes from immunoSEQ multiplex PCR, and its TCRdb copy is limited to in-frame clones, with some not included. The repertoire holds 35,000 to 50,000 clones, with approximately 90% as singletons. Material: CD4+ T cells sorted from PBMCs after approximately 20-hour stimulation, obtained from a patient who received antiretroviral therapy. The receptor was isolated from an adult man with HIV who was CMV-seropositive.

CDR3: CASSVHGGTEAFF. CDR3 DNA sequence: TGTGCCAGCAGCGTTCACGGGGGCACTGAAGCTTTCTTT. The chain is built from TRBV7-9 and TRBJ1-1; maybe TRBD1 (5 bases). Trimming stripped 5 bases from V and 4 bases from J, with 11 bases between. The CDR3 has 13 amino acids. CDR1 is SEHNR and CDR2 is FQNEAQ in the germline V gene (reference sequence).